Presented here are 29 T cell receptor beta chains from one specimen sequenced in a study of blood T cells in healthy people across ages. The authors ran a second PCR of roughly 6 to 12 cycles using a sample-barcoded 5' primer and a J-beta primer mix. TCRdb re-called the 5' RACE reads with MiXCR, one entry per CDR3 protein. The sample has 800,000 to 950,000 distinct CDR3 sequences, about 37% seen once; the top ten hold over 10%. Sequences were obtained from blood. The receptor set was obtained from a man between 18 and 29 years old in good health.

This clonotype was seen a few times. The chain has TRBV27 and TRBJ2-1, with 9 bases aligning to TRBD1. The V segment lost 5 bases and the J segment 9 bases; nucleotides outside the gene matches: 11. The length of the CDR3 is 15 residues. Germline CDR1 MNHEY, CDR2 SMNVEV (reference sequence). The DNA of the CDR3 is TGTGCCAGCAGTCACCGGGACAGGGAGGGCACTGAGCAGTTCTTC. Translating gives CASSHRDREGTEQFF.

Only a few counts were recorded for this clonotype. The chain uses TRBV18 and TRBJ1-1; D possibly corresponds to TRBD1 (6 bases). V lost 2 bases and J lost 6, with 16 bases in between. Germline V gene lookup returns CDR1 KGHSH and CDR2 LQKENI. The CDR3 sequence is 15 residues long. The CDR3 nucleotides are TGTGCCAGCTCACCAAACAGGGAGTTGAATGCTGAAGCTTTCTTT. Translating gives CASSPNRELNAEAFF.

The chain employs TRBV6-2 or TRBV6-3 and TRBJ2-5; possibly TRBD1 or TRBD2 for D (5 bases each). Germline assignment: CDR1 MNHEY and CDR2 SVGEGT. V lost 7 bases to trimming and J lost 2 bases, with 14 bases between them. The CDR3 is made up of 14 amino acids. DNA of the CDR3: TGTGCCAGCACCCACGGGACGGAACAAGAGACCCAGTACTTC. Translated: CASTHGTEQETQYF.

Ten or more counts support this clonotype. The chain is built from TRBV4-2 and TRBJ2-5; 7 nucleotides align to TRBD1. J lost 2 bases, V lost 4 bases, and 4 bases had no gene match. The CDR3 is 14 residues long. Germline-derived CDR1 and CDR2 are LGHNA and YNFKEQ. CDR3 in amino acids: CASSLSDRQETQYF. In DNA form, the CDR3 reads TGTGCCAGCAGCCTTTCGGACAGGCAAGAGACCCAGTACTTC.

V gene TRBV5-1 combines with J gene TRBJ1-1; tentatively, D is TRBD1 (5 bases). The germline gives CDR1 SGHRS, CDR2 YFSETQ. V was trimmed by 3 bases and J by 0 bases, leaving 12 bases between them. This CDR3 contains 15 residues. This CDR3 reads CASSYHDSLNTEAFF. The DNA of the CDR3 is TGCGCCAGCAGCTACCACGACAGTTTGAACACTGAAGCTTTCTTT.

The genes are TRBV2 and TRBJ1-6, with unresolved D. Between the trimmed V and J ends, which lost 3 bases and 7 bases, there was a span of 10 bases. The CDR3 extends over 14 amino acids. From germline, CDR1 is SNHLY and CDR2 FYNNEI. CDR3 bases: TGTGCCAGCAGTGATGGGCAGAAGAATTCACCCCTCCACTTT. Translating gives CASSDGQKNSPLHF.

The rearrangement joins TRBV14 to TRBJ1-6; tentatively, D is TRBD1 (5 bases). CDR3 length equals 16 residues. Germline values: CDR1 SGHDN, CDR2 FVKESK. Trimming shortened V by 2 bases and J by 3 bases, and 11 bases separated the two germline ends. Here the CDR3 DNA reads TGTGCCAGCAGCCAACATTCGAGGGGCTATAATTCACCCCTCCACTTT. It is translated as CASSQHSRGYNSPLHF.

The CDR3 loop is CASSVGRNEQFF. The CDR3 DNA sequence: TGTGCCAGCAGCGTAGGAAGGAATGAGCAGTTCTTC. This chain joins TRBV9 and TRBJ2-1; no clear D gene. Trimming took off 0 bases at V and 7 bases at J, with 5 bases between the two ends. Germline assignment: CDR1 SGDLS and CDR2 YYNGEE. This CDR3 comprises 12 residues.

V and J are TRBV5-6 and TRBJ1-5; 10 bases agree with TRBD1. The germline gives CDR1 SGHDT, CDR2 YYEEEE. This CDR3 is built from 15 residues. The V gene end was trimmed by 4 bases and the J gene end by 6 bases; junction bases not matched to a gene: 7. As DNA, the CDR3 is TGTGCCAGCAGCCCATCGGGACAGGGGATTCAGCCCCAGCATTTT. Translation gives CASSPSGQGIQPQHF.

This clonotype has at least ten counts. The gene calls are TRBV12-3 or TRBV12-4 and TRBJ2-7, with a possible D match to TRBD1 (6 bases). V gave up 4 bases and J gave up 7 bases, with 11 bases separating them. The CDR3 consists of 12 residues. DNA of the CDR3: TGTGCCAGCAGTTCAGGGGAAGGGGAGCAGTACTTC. This encodes CASSSGEGEQYF.

Many counts were recorded for this clonotype. V and J are TRBV10-3 and TRBJ2-7; D is unclear. CDR3 length: 13 residues. V gave up 2 bases and J gave up 3 bases, with 8 bases separating them. Germline loops: CDR1 ENHRY, CDR2 SYGVKD. The CDR3 sequence is CAISEGRNYEQYF. The CDR3, as DNA: TGTGCCATCAGTGAGGGGCGAAACTACGAGCAGTACTTC.

The chain employs TRBV12-3 or TRBV12-4 and TRBJ1-3, with D possibly being TRBD1 (5 bases). This CDR3 contains 17 residues. V lost 6 bases, J lost 0 bases, and 18 bases lay in between. The CDR3 region has the DNA TGTGCCAGCAGCCACCCGGGGCCTAGGATCTCTGGAAACACCATATATTTT. This gives the protein CASSHPGPRISGNTIYF.

This clonotype was counted a few times. The gene calls are TRBV5-1 and TRBJ1-1, with D possibly TRBD1 on 5 matching bases. The V end lost 3 bases, the J end lost 5 bases, and 23 bases lay between the germline ends. Per the germline V gene, CDR1 is SGHRS and CDR2 is YFSETQ. The CDR3 has 17 residues. DNA for the CDR3: TGCGCCAGCAGCTCGCGGGTGGGGACGGGTGAGGGAACTGAAGCTTTCTTT. Protein sequence: CASSSRVGTGEGTEAFF.

V is TRBV7-2 and J is TRBJ1-1; a possible D gene is TRBD1 (5 bases). Germline V gene lookup returns CDR1 SGHTA and CDR2 FQGNSA. Trimming left V 5 bases short and J 3 bases short, with 16 bases between. The CDR3 is 15 residues long. CDR3 bases: TGTGCCAGCAGCCCACTGGGGCGTCGGGACACTGAAGCTTTCTTT. Encoded protein: CASSPLGRRDTEAFF.

This clonotype showed up just a few times. CDR3 nucleotide sequence: TGTGCCAGCAGGTTTAGCGGGGGGGTCACTGAGCAGTTCTTC. It encodes CASRFSGGVTEQFF. The chain recombines TRBV7-2 with TRBJ2-1; 11 nucleotides align to TRBD2. The CDR3 extends over 14 amino acids. J was trimmed by 9 bases and V by 6 bases; bases with no gene match: 7. CDR1 SGHTA and CDR2 FQGNSA come from the germline V gene.

This clonotype was observed once. The CDR3 coding sequence is TGTGCCAGCAGTGACGACAGGGTGTCCATTCAGTACTTC. It translates to CASSDDRVSIQYF. The chain has TRBV25-1 and TRBJ2-4, with 7 nucleotides matching TRBD1. The V gene end was trimmed by 3 bases and the J gene end by 9 bases; junction bases not matched to a gene: 5. CDR3 length: 13 amino acids. Germline V CDR1 and CDR2: MGHDK, SYGVNS.

The chain recombines TRBV14 with TRBJ1-1; D is ambiguous. Germline-derived CDR1 and CDR2 are SGHDN and FVKESK. CDR3 length: 14 amino acids. The V end lost 4 bases, the J end lost 2 bases, and 11 bases lay between the germline ends. The CDR3 protein is CASSLNWVNTEAFF. CDR3 in DNA: TGTGCCAGCAGCCTGAATTGGGTTAACACTGAAGCTTTCTTT.

The V call is TRBV7-2, the J call TRBJ2-1; TRBD2 aligns across 11 bases. There are 15 residues in the CDR3. Trimming removed 5 bases from V and 9 bases from J; junction bases left unmatched: 9. Germline V gene data show CDR1 as SGHTA and CDR2 as FQGNSA. CDR3 region: CASSPQTSGTFEQFF. The CDR3 bases are TGTGCCAGCAGCCCCCAGACTAGCGGGACTTTTGAGCAGTTCTTC. Full variable domain (outside the CDR3, taken from reference TRBV7-2 and TRBJ2-1): GAGVSQSPSNKVTEKGKDVELRCDPISGHTALYWYRQSLGQGLEFLIYFQGNSAPDKSGLPSDRFSAERTGGSVSTLTIQRTQQEDSAVYLCASSPQTSGTFEQFFGPGTRLTVL.

This clonotype has only a few counts. The chain uses TRBV9 and TRBJ2-4; D is possibly TRBD1 (5 bases). Germline V gene lookup returns CDR1 SGDLS and CDR2 YYNGEE. V dropped 0 bases and J dropped 3 bases, with 13 bases sitting between them. This CDR3 has 16 amino acids. The CDR3 DNA follows: TGTGCCAGCAGCGTAGGTCCAGGGCCGGGCAAAAACATTCAGTACTTC. Translation: CASSVGPGPGKNIQYF.

In its sample, this clonotype was seen a few times. The CDR3 here is CASSPDTDTEAFF. DNA for the CDR3: TGTGCCAGCTCACCGGACACCGACACTGAAGCTTTCTTT. The chain joins TRBV18 to TRBJ1-1; D is perhaps TRBD1 (5 bases). Germline V gene data show CDR1 as KGHSH and CDR2 as LQKENI. The CDR3 is 13 residues long. The ends were cut back, 3 bases at V and 3 bases at J, with 8 bases in the middle. The full variable domain, in which reference TRBV18 and TRBJ1-1 provide the parts outside the CDR3, is NAGVMQNPRHLVRRRGQEARLRCSPMKGHSHVYWYRQLPEEGLKFMVYLQKENIIDESGMPKERFSAEFPKEGPSILRIQQVVRGDSAAYFCASSPDTDTEAFFGQGTRLTVV.

V usage is TRBV2 and J usage is TRBJ1-4, with TRBD1 matching over 7 bases. CDR1 is SNHLY and CDR2 is FYNNEI in the germline V gene. J lost 8 bases, V lost 7 bases, and 10 bases had no gene match. The CDR3 runs 14 residues. The CDR3: CASKPTGYEEKLFF. The CDR3 DNA is TGTGCCAGCAAGCCGACAGGGTATGAGGAAAAACTGTTTTTT. The whole variable domain, filled in from reference TRBV2 and TRBJ1-4, reads EPEVTQTPSHQVTQMGQEVILRCVPISNHLYFYWYRQILGQKVEFLVSFYNNEISEKSEIFDDQFSVERPDGSNFTLKIRSTKLEDSAMYFCASKPTGYEEKLFFGSGTQLSVL.

The gene calls are TRBV30 and TRBJ1-2; possible D gene TRBD1, 6 bases. The V gene lost 0 bases and the J gene lost 4 bases, with 21 bases spanning the gap. This CDR3 is built from 17 residues. Germline values: CDR1 GTSNPN, CDR2 SVGIG (reference sequence). CDR3 sequence (DNA): TGTGCCTGGAGTGTTAGGCACAGGGCCGGTTTGAGCTATGGCTACACCTTC. This sequence encodes CAWSVRHRAGLSYGYTF.

V is TRBV6-5 and J is TRBJ1-1; the D gene is possibly TRBD1 (5 bases). CDR3 length equals 15 residues. The V gene lost 0 bases and the J gene lost 1 base, with 9 bases spanning the gap. Germline CDR1 and CDR2: MNHEY and SVGAGI. This chain's CDR3 is CASSYSGQENTEAFF. The CDR3, as DNA: TGTGCCAGCAGTTACTCGGGGCAGGAGAACACTGAAGCTTTCTTT.

The chain joins TRBV4-2 to TRBJ2-5, with D perhaps matching TRBD2 (5 bases). CDR1 and CDR2 from the germline V gene are LGHNA and YNFKEQ. This CDR3 has 15 residues. The V end was cut by 0 bases, the J end by 5 bases, with 13 bases between. The CDR3 protein is CASSQDVTQRETQYF. The CDR3 region has the DNA TGTGCCAGCAGCCAAGATGTGACGCAGCGGGAGACCCAGTACTTC.

There are a few counts of this clonotype. The CDR3 loop is CASSLGVGSYNEQFF. In DNA, the CDR3 is TGTGCCAGCAGTTTAGGTGTAGGCTCCTACAATGAGCAGTTCTTC. The V call is TRBV27, the J call TRBJ2-1; no clear D gene. The CDR3 contains 15 residues. V was pared by 2 bases and J by 0 bases, with 8 bases between. Germline V gene lookup returns CDR1 MNHEY and CDR2 SMNVEV (reference sequence).

Concerning this clonotype: This could be a read error, since a much larger clone is one nucleotide away. As DNA, the CDR3 is TGCAGTGCCCTTAGGGCAGGGAAGATCTACGAGCAGTACTTC. Its translation is CSALRAGKIYEQYF. V is TRBV20-1 and J is TRBJ2-4, with D possibly matching TRBD1 (5 bases). The J call could be wrong; TRBJ2-7 is a better fit for the DNA end. The length of the CDR3 is 14 residues. CDR1 and CDR2 from the germline V gene are DFQATT and SNEGSKA (reference sequence).

Points on this clonotype: The CDR3 end shows no conserved phenylalanine or tryptophan, and so a read error is likely. This chain uses TRBV5-1 with TRBJ1-4; a possible D gene is TRBD1 (5 bases). Germline loops: CDR1 SGHRS, CDR2 YFSETQ. The CDR3 spans 12 residues. The V and J ends lost 5 bases and 8 bases respectively, with 10 bases between them. CDR3 in amino acids: CASRGQFEKLFL. In DNA, the CDR3 is TGCGCCAGCAGGGGGCAATTCGAAAAACTGTTTTTA.

The rearrangement links TRBV2 to TRBJ2-1, with TRBD1 identical over 10 bases. The CDR3 extends over 16 amino acids. The V segment lost 6 bases and the J segment 3 bases; nucleotides outside the gene matches: 8. Germline V gene data show CDR1 as SNHLY and CDR2 as FYNNEI. The CDR3 spells CASSVSGTGDYNEQFF. The CDR3 DNA reads TGTGCCAGCAGCGTCTCCGGGACAGGGGACTACAATGAGCAGTTCTTC.

The CDR3 nucleotides are TGTGCCAGCAGCAGTCCGCCGCAGGGCAGCTCCTACGAGCAGTACTTC. Its translation is CASSSPPQGSSYEQYF. The chain has TRBV6-2 or TRBV6-3 and TRBJ2-7; tentatively, D is TRBD1 (5 bases). The CDR3 sequence is 16 residues long. CDR1 is MNHEY, CDR2 SVGEGT, per germline. V was shortened by 6 bases and J by 0 bases, with 18 bases between the two germline ends.